Detailed here is one TCR beta chain. The CDR3 length is 15 residues. V was pared by 4 bases and J by 4 bases, with 15 bases between. CDR1 is SGHRS and CDR2 is YFSETQ in the germline V gene. These data come from a study of blood T cells in healthy people across ages. A second about 6 to 12 cycle PCR used barcoded and J-beta primers. Every single cDNA molecule received a tag from a template-switch adaptor with 12 random nucleotides. TCRdb passed the 5' RACE reads through MiXCR, listing each CDR3 protein once. In the table there are about 720,000 distinct CDR3 sequences, approximately 22% of which are singletons.

The sequenced sample consisted of blood. The TCR originated in an older man in good health. The genes are TRBV5-1 and TRBJ2-1, with TRBD2 as a possible D gene (6 bases). CDR3 amino acids: CASSGGANHYNEQFF. CDR3 coding DNA: TGCGCCAGCAGCGGAGGGGCCAATCATTACAATGAGCAGTTCTTC.